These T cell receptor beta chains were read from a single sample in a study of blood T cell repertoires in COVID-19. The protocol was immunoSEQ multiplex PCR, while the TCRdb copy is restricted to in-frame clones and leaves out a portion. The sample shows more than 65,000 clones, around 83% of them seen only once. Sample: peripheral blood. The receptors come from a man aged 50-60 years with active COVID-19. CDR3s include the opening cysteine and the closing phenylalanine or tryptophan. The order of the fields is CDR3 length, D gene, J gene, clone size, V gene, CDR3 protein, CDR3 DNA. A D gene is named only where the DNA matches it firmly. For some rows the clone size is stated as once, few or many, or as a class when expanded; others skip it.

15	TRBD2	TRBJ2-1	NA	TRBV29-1	CSVDLAGGTYNEQFF	TGCAGCGTTGATTTAGCGGGGGGGACCTACAATGAGCAGTTCTTC
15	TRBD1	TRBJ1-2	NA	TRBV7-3	CASSLNRGTEGGYTF	TGTGCCAGCAGCTTAAACAGGGGAACGGAAGGTGGCTACACCTTC
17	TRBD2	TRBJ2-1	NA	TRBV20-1	CSASPLIRTSDRQEQFF	TGCAGTGCTAGTCCTTTGATACGGACTAGCGATCGCCAAGAGCAGTTCTTC
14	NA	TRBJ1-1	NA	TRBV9	CASSPSHRDTEAFF	TGTGCCAGCAGCCCCTCCCACCGGGACACTGAAGCTTTCTTT
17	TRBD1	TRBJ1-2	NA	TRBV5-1	CASSLEGQGERLYGYTF	TGCGCCAGCAGCTTGGAGGGACAGGGGGAGAGGCTCTATGGCTACACCTTC
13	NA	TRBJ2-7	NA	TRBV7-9	CASSLKSSYEQYF	TGTGCCAGCAGCTTAAAGAGCTCCTACGAGCAGTACTTC
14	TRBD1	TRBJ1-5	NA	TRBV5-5	CASSFRTGDQPQHF	TGTGCCAGCAGCTTTCGGACAGGGGATCAGCCCCAGCATTTT
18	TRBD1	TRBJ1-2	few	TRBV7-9	CASPLDRDRGPADYGYTF	TGTGCCAGCCCTTTGGACCGGGACAGGGGCCCCGCTGACTATGGCTACACCTTC
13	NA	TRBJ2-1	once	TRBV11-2	CASRLDRNNEQFF	TGTGCCAGCAGACTTGACAGAAACAATGAGCAGTTCTTC
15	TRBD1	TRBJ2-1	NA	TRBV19	CASRHDRGAYNEQFF	TGTGCCAGTAGACATGACAGGGGGGCGTACAATGAGCAGTTCTTC
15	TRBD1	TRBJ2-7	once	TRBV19	CASSDHPGQGDEQYF	TGTGCCAGTAGTGACCACCCGGGACAGGGGGACGAGCAGTACTTC
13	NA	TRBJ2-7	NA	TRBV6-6	CASSYRGMGEQYF	TGTGCCAGCAGTTACCGGGGTATGGGCGAGCAGTACTTC
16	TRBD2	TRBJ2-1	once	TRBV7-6	CASSLDGLAGRNEQFF	TGTGCCAGCAGCTTAGACGGGCTAGCGGGACGCAATGAGCAGTTCTTC
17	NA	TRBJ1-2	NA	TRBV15	CATSRDPLRARGPSIAF	TGTGCCACCAGCAGAGACCCGCTACGGGCCAGGGGTCCTTCGATAGCCTTC
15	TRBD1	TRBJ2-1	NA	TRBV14	CASSQGGQAYNEQFF	TGTGCCAGCAGCCAAGGGGGACAGGCATACAATGAGCAGTTCTTC
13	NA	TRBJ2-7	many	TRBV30	CAWSVSLYYEQYF	TGTGCCTGGAGTGTTTCCCTTTACTACGAGCAGTACTTC
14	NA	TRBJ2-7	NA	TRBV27	CASSLRESFYEQYF	TGTGCCAGCAGTTTACGGGAATCCTTCTACGAGCAGTACTTC
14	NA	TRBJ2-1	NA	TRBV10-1	CASSRYRVCNEQFF	TGCGCCAGCAGCCGATACAGGGTTTGCAATGAGCAGTTCTTC
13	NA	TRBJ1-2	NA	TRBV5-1	CASSADNNYGYTF	TGCGCCAGCAGCGCGGACAATAACTATGGCTACACCTTC
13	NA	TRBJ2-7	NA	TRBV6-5	CASSSVAGQTTYF	TGTGCCAGCAGTTCTGTTGCAGGGCAAACGACATACTTC
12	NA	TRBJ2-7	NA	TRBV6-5	CASSYPGLEQYF	TGTGCCAGCAGTTACCCCGGTCTCGAGCAGTACTTC
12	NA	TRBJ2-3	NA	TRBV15	CATSRGTETQYF	TGTGCCACCAGCAGAGGGACAGAAACGCAGTATTTT
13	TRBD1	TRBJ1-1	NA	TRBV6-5	CASSRTGASEAFF	TGTGCCAGCAGCCGGACAGGGGCCAGTGAAGCTTTCTTT
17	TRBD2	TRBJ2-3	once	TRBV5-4	CASSVGLAGSSTDTQYF	TGTGCCAGCAGCGTGGGACTAGCGGGCTCCTCCACAGATACGCAGTATTTT
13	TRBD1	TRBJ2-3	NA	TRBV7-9	CASSRQGRDTQYF	TGTGCCAGCAGTCGACAGGGAAGAGATACGCAGTATTTT
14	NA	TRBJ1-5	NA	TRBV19	CASSRRGNNQPQHF	TGTGCCAGTAGTAGGAGAGGAAACAATCAGCCCCAGCATTTT
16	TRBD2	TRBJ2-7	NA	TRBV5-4	CASSPEASGRAYEQYF	TGTGCCAGCAGCCCTGAGGCTAGCGGGAGGGCCTACGAGCAGTACTTC
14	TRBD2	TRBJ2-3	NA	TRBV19	CASSIGGGTDTQYF	TGTGCCAGTAGTATTGGCGGGGGTACAGATACGCAGTATTTT
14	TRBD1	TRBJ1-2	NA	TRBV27	CASSRLGGQYGYTF	TGTGCCAGCAGTCGCCTGGGGGGACAGTATGGCTACACCTTC
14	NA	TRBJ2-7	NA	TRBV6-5	CASSFRQGLYEQYF	TGTGCCAGCAGTTTCCGCCAGGGCCTCTACGAGCAGTACTTC
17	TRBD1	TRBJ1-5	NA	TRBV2	CASRGGGQPNSNQPQHF	TGTGCCAGCAGAGGAGGGGGACAGCCTAATAGCAATCAGCCCCAGCATTTT
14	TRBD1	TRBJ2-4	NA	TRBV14	CASSLLGQGNIQYF	TGTGCCAGCAGCCTCTTGGGACAGGGTAACATTCAGTACTTC
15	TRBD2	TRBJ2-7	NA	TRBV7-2	CASSYQAGKGGEQYF	TGTGCCAGCAGCTACCAAGCGGGAAAGGGAGGAGAGCAGTACTTC
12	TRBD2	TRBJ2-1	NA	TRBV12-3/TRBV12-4	CASSLQGREGFF	TGTGCCAGCAGTTTACAGGGGCGGGAGGGGTTCTTC
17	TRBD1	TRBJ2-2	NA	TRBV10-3	CAISELPLGGEVGELFF	TGTGCCATCAGTGAGCTCCCCTTAGGGGGCGAGGTCGGGGAGCTGTTTTTT
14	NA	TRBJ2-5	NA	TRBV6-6	CASSYEGESPTQYF	TGTGCCAGCAGTTACGAGGGGGAGTCCCCCACCCAGTACTTC